The present T cell receptor (beta chain) was sequenced within a study of human T cells and chemical hapten exposure. The wider study: Sensitization applied 2% DPC to roughly 2 cm by roughly 2 cm of upper inner arm skin. The patch tests put 0.01% DPC on the skin of the upper back and were read 6 days later.

Each cDNA molecule in the library carried unique molecular identifiers. One entry per CDR3 protein results from TCRdb running MiXCR on the RACE reads. The sample gives 95,000 to 150,000 distinct CDR3 sequences, over 9% of which show up once; over 2% is in the top ten. Time point denoted: patch test 3, about 24 weeks after DPC sensitization. Treatment reported: therapeutic diphenylcyclopropenone sensitization with weekly scalp DPC. Germline V gives CDR1 MDHEN, CDR2 SYDVKM. This CDR3 region has 14 residues. V was pared by 6 bases and J by 2 bases, with 13 bases between. The chain couples TRBV28 to TRBJ1-2; no firm D call. The source material was whole blood, sampled in connection with sensitization to the hapten diphenylcyclopropenone (DPC). The clonotype was recovered from a woman aged 45-65 years with alopecia areata. Some clones in this sample may be carry-over from other donors' samples. CDR3 in amino acids: CASSSDGRNYGYTF. CDR3 bases: TGTGCCAGCAGCTCCGACGGAAGAAACTATGGCTACACCTTC.